Following are 27 T cell receptor beta chains from one sample sequenced in a study of blood T cell repertoires in COVID-19. Libraries were prepared by immunoSEQ multiplex PCR; TCRdb keeps only in-frame clonotypes and omits some of them. Of 100,000 to 120,000 clones listed, around 83% are singletons. Input material: peripheral blood. The source of these receptors is a woman aged 60-75 years with COVID-19, enrolled during active disease.

V gene TRBV28 combines with J gene TRBJ1-2; no definite D call. The CDR3 covers 13 residues. Germline V gene lookup returns CDR1 MDHEN and CDR2 SYDVKM. Deletions cut 6 bases from V and 5 bases from J, with 13 bases between. CDR3 amino acids: CASSLLGEYGYTF. The CDR3 nucleotides are TGTGCCAGCAGCCTGCTTGGGGAGTATGGCTACACCTTC.

This clone has a single count. The chain recombines TRBV3-1 (or the pseudogene TRBV3-2) with TRBJ1-2, with TRBD1 matching 7 bases. CDR1 LGHDT and CDR2 YNNKEL come from the germline V gene (reference sequence). The CDR3 is made up of 15 amino acids. The trim removed 4 bases at V and 6 bases at J, leaving 11 bases unmatched. The CDR3 loop reads CASSPRSGTVNGYTF. In nucleotides, the CDR3 is TGTGCCAGCAGCCCAAGATCCGGGACAGTGAATGGCTACACCTTC.

The chain recombines TRBV28 with TRBJ1-5; D possibly corresponds to TRBD1 (6 bases). Trimming left V 7 bases short and J 4 bases short, with 14 bases between. Germline V gene lookup returns CDR1 MDHEN and CDR2 SYDVKM. The CDR3 loop spans 14 amino acids. CDR3 nucleotide sequence: TGTGCCAGCATCGAGAGGGGGGGAAATCAGCCCCAGCATTTT. It translates to CASIERGGNQPQHF.

The chain combines TRBV30 with TRBJ1-1, with D perhaps TRBD1 (6 bases). The germline V gene encodes CDR1 GTSNPN and CDR2 SVGIG (reference sequence). Deletions cut 4 bases from V and 3 bases from J, with 9 bases between. This CDR3 has 12 residues. CDR3 DNA: TGTGCCTGGATGCAGGGGTACACTGAAGCTTTCTTT. As protein: CAWMQGYTEAFF.

The gene calls are TRBV5-6 and TRBJ2-1, with 9 bases that match TRBD1. V shed 4 bases, J shed 3 bases, and the junction held 8 bases outside the gene matches. From germline, CDR1 is SGHDT and CDR2 YYEEEE. The CDR3 consists of 16 residues. The CDR3 bases are TGTGCCAGCAGCGGGCCGACAGGGGGTTTCTACAATGAGCAGTTCTTC. Its translation: CASSGPTGGFYNEQFF. Variable domain in full (rest from reference TRBV5-6 and TRBJ2-1): DAGVTQSPTHLIKTRGQQVTLRCSPKSGHDTVSWYQQALGQGPQFIFQYYEEEERQRGNFPDRFSGHQFPNYSSELNVNALLLGDSALYLCASSGPTGGFYNEQFFGPGTRLTVL.

V usage is TRBV21-1 and J usage is TRBJ2-6; the table's TRBD2 call for D was not verified on the DNA. TRBV21-1 is a listed pseudogene. This CDR3 has 14 residues. The CDR3: CASTPKGGVRVLTF. CDR3 sequence (DNA): TGTGCCAGCACCCCAAAAGGAGGGGTTAGGGTCCTGACTTTC.

In its sample, this clone was seen once. The chain has TRBV6-6 and TRBJ2-1, with 7 bases matching TRBD1. This CDR3 is built from 13 residues. V shed 8 bases and J 4 bases; nucleotides not matched to a gene: 5. Looked up from germline, CDR1 is MNHNY and CDR2 is SVGAGI (reference sequence). The CDR3 here is CASRDSLYNEQFF. The DNA for the CDR3 is TGTGCCAGCCGGGACAGCCTTTACAATGAGCAGTTCTTC.

This clone was seen only once. CDR3 nucleotides: TGTGCCAGCAGCGCGGGGACTAGCCCAGAGACCCAGTACTTC. It codes for CASSAGTSPETQYF. The chain recombines TRBV7-9 with TRBJ2-5; 9 nucleotides align to TRBD2. This CDR3 spans 14 amino acids. V lost 5 bases and J lost 4; bases outside the gene matches: 5. In germline, CDR1 is SEHNR, CDR2 FQNEAQ (reference sequence).

The chain has TRBV28 and TRBJ2-3; TRBD1 might be the D (5 bases). Trimming took 3 bases from V and 3 from J, leaving 13 bases between them. Germline V gene data show CDR1 as MDHEN and CDR2 as SYDVKM. This CDR3 is built from 15 residues. For the CDR3, the DNA is TGTGCCAGCAGTTTGGTCGAGCAGGGAACAGATACGCAGTATTTT. The encoded protein is CASSLVEQGTDTQYF. Based on the CDR3 plus reference TRBV28 and TRBJ2-3, the full variable domain is DVKVTQSSRYLVKRTGEKVFLECVQDMDHENMFWYRQDPGLGLRLIYFSYDVKMKEKGDIPEGYSVSREKKERFSLILESASTNQTSMYLCASSLVEQGTDTQYFGPGTRLTVL.

The CDR3 coding sequence is TGTGCCAGCAGCTTACGGGGTGACACCGGGGAGCTGTTTTTT. Translating it yields CASSLRGDTGELFF. The V call is TRBV11-3, the J call TRBJ2-2; maybe TRBD2 (5 bases). Germline CDR1 and CDR2: SGHNT and YENEEA. The CDR3 length is 14 residues. V lost 2 bases and J lost 3, with 7 bases in between. The variable domain in full, with the rest retrieved from reference TRBV11-3 and TRBJ2-2, is EAGVVQSPRYKIIEKKQPVAFWCNPISGHNTLYWYLQNLGQGPELLIRYENEEAVDDSQLPKDRFSAERLKGVDSTLKIQPAELGDSAVYLCASSLRGDTGELFFGEGSRLTVL.

V and J are TRBV12-5 and TRBJ1-2; weak D call: TRBD1 (5 bases). Trimming shortened V by 1 base and J by 5 bases, and 11 bases separated the two germline ends. The CDR3 extends over 14 amino acids. Germline CDR1 LGHNT, CDR2 FRNRAP. Here the CDR3 reads CASGLGRGDYGYTF. DNA of the CDR3: TGTGCTAGTGGTTTGGGGAGGGGTGATTATGGCTACACCTTC.

The rearrangement links TRBV2 to TRBJ1-2; the D gene is possibly TRBD1 (6 bases). The germline V gene encodes CDR1 SNHLY and CDR2 FYNNEI. This CDR3 contains 13 residues. The ends were cut back, 7 bases at V and 4 bases at J, with 13 bases in the middle. The CDR3 region is CASMGALFYGYTF. The DNA for the CDR3 is TGTGCCAGCATGGGGGCCTTATTCTATGGCTACACCTTC.

The chain joins TRBV4-2 to TRBJ2-3; 7 bases map to TRBD2. The CDR3 extends over 16 amino acids. CDR1 and CDR2 (germline): LGHNA, YNFKEQ. V was pared by 0 bases and J by 1 base, with 4 bases of the junction left unmatched. CDR3 residues: CASSQDTAGGTDTQYF. Here the CDR3 DNA reads TGTGCCAGCAGCCAAGATACGGCGGGGGGCACAGATACGCAGTATTTT.

V gene TRBV6-2 or TRBV6-3 combines with J gene TRBJ1-6; D not certain. Germline V gene data show CDR1 as MNHEY and CDR2 as SVGEGT. Trimming took off 4 bases at V and 0 bases at J, with 10 bases between the two ends. This CDR3 has 16 amino acids. CDR3 nucleotides: TGTGCCAGCAGTTTTACACGCAGCTCCTATAATTCACCCCTCCACTTT. Translation: CASSFTRSSYNSPLHF.

The chain couples TRBV20-1 to TRBJ1-4; no definite D call. V gave up 3 bases and J gave up 11 bases, with 10 bases separating them. Germline assignment: CDR1 DFQATT and CDR2 SNEGSKA (reference sequence). The CDR3 has 11 amino acids. The CDR3 nucleotides read TGCAGTGCTAGTACTGTGGAGAAACTGTTTTTT. Protein: CSASTVEKLFF.

This clone was observed a few times. This chain uses TRBV9 with TRBJ1-6, with TRBD1 identical over 8 bases. CDR3 length equals 14 residues. Germline assignment: CDR1 SGDLS and CDR2 YYNGEE. The J segment lost 8 bases and the V segment lost 1 base, leaving 2 bases of the junction unmatched. The CDR3 here is CASSVQGADSPLHF. The CDR3 DNA reads TGTGCCAGCAGCGTACAGGGGGCAGATTCACCCCTCCACTTT.

The J gene is TRBJ2-3, the V gene TRBV11-2, with a possible D match to TRBD2 (6 bases). The V gene's germline CDR1 is SGHAT and CDR2 FQNNGV. This CDR3 spans 18 amino acids. V was trimmed by 4 bases and J by 0 bases, leaving 20 bases between them. The CDR3 spells CASSYNPPEGTSTDTQYF. Written as DNA, the CDR3 is TGTGCCAGCAGCTACAATCCCCCCGAGGGGACTAGCACAGATACGCAGTATTTT.

The chain joins TRBV3-1 (or the pseudogene TRBV3-2) to TRBJ1-3; 9 bases fit TRBD1. The CDR3 extends over 18 amino acids. V lost 4 bases and J lost 4; bases outside the gene matches: 14. CDR1 and CDR2 (germline): LGHDT, YNNKEL (reference sequence). CDR3 sequence: CASSRSELQGAGGNTIYF. DNA for the CDR3: TGTGCCAGCAGCCGATCGGAATTACAGGGGGCTGGAGGAAACACCATATATTTT.

The chain links TRBV28 to TRBJ1-1; no clear D gene. Germline CDR1 reads MDHEN; CDR2 reads SYDVKM. V lost 5 bases and J 0 bases, leaving 7 bases between the germline ends. The CDR3 spans 13 residues. CDR3 sequence reads: CASSPGLNTEAFF. The CDR3 nucleotides read TGTGCCAGCAGTCCGGGATTGAACACTGAAGCTTTCTTT.

The V call is TRBV7-3, the J call TRBJ2-3; D possibly corresponds to TRBD2 (6 bases). Germline values: CDR1 SGHTA, CDR2 FQGTGA. V lost 1 base, J lost 5 bases, and 10 bases lay in between. CDR3 size: 14 residues. This CDR3 reads CASSLRGVQDTQYF. DNA for the CDR3: TGTGCCAGCAGCTTAAGGGGGGTCCAAGATACGCAGTATTTT.

The chain recombines TRBV4-2 with TRBJ2-5, with 8 bases aligning to TRBD2. The J segment lost 4 bases and the V segment lost 3 bases, leaving 7 bases of the junction unmatched. Germline CDR1 reads LGHNA; CDR2 reads YNFKEQ. CDR3 size: 15 residues. CDR3 in amino acids: CASSQPGGLLETQYF. CDR3 coding DNA: TGTGCCAGCAGCCAGCCGGGGGGGCTGTTAGAGACCCAGTACTTC.

The genes are TRBV25-1 and TRBJ1-2; D unresolved. The CDR3 loop spans 12 amino acids. Per the germline V gene, CDR1 is MGHDK and CDR2 is SYGVNS. Trimming removed 3 bases at V and 5 bases at J, with 7 bases between. CDR3 coding DNA: TGTGCCAGCAGTGACAGGTTTTATGGCTACACCTTC. It translates to CASSDRFYGYTF.

This chain links TRBV5-4 with TRBJ2-7, with TRBD1 matching 9 bases. From germline, CDR1 is SGHNT and CDR2 YYREEE (reference sequence). The CDR3 contains 15 residues. The ends lost 3 bases at V and 6 bases at J; junction bases unmatched: 10. The DNA of the CDR3 is TGTGCCAGCAGCTCGGTCCGGGACAGGGTGGGCGAGCAGTACTTC. This sequence encodes CASSSVRDRVGEQYF.

The V and J genes are TRBV25-1 and TRBJ1-2, with 8 bases lining up with TRBD1. CDR3 length: 15 residues. V gave up 1 base and J gave up 4 bases; unmatched junction bases: 5. Germline loops: CDR1 MGHDK, CDR2 SYGVNS. This CDR3 reads CASSEWAGGLYGYTF. The CDR3 nucleotides are TGTGCCAGCAGTGAATGGGCAGGGGGCCTCTATGGCTACACCTTC.

The chain employs TRBV9 and TRBJ2-1, with 10 bases that match TRBD2. Germline V CDR1 and CDR2: SGDLS, YYNGEE. This CDR3 comprises 15 residues. The trim removed 3 bases at V and 7 bases at J, leaving 7 bases unmatched. The CDR3 DNA reads TGTGCCAGCAGCGGAAGCGGGGGGGCGCGTAATGAGCAGTTCTTC. Its protein product is CASSGSGGARNEQFF.

The rearrangement uses TRBV28 and TRBJ1-2, with D perhaps matching TRBD1 (5 bases). With 2 bases removed from V and 4 bases from J, the gap between germline ends came to 11 bases. The CDR3 has 14 amino acids. Germline V CDR1 and CDR2: MDHEN, SYDVKM. The CDR3: CASSLRGTPYGYTF. CDR3 nucleotides: TGTGCCAGCAGTTTACGCGGGACGCCCTATGGCTACACCTTC.

This chain joins TRBV6-4 and TRBJ1-3; TRBD1 matches at 7 bases. Trimming cost V 10 bases and J 0 bases; bases outside gene matches: 6. The CDR3 contains 14 residues. The germline V gene encodes CDR1 MRHNA and CDR2 SNTAGT. As DNA, the CDR3 is TGTGCCAATCCGACAGGGCTCTCTGGAAACACCATATATTTT. It encodes CANPTGLSGNTIYF.